This T cell receptor beta chain is from a study of T cells in Graves' hyperthyroidism and ophthalmopathy. The germline V and J ends were trimmed by 2 bases and 2 bases, with 19 bases remaining between them. CDR1 DFQATT and CDR2 SNEGSKA come from the germline V gene (reference sequence). CDR3 length: 16 residues. The sample holds many counts of this clonotype. Amplification of TCR beta CDR3 regions used RNA as the template. The TCR CDR3 first-round RT-PCR relied on the HTBI primer set. TCRdb fed the multiplex PCR reads into MiXCR, producing one record per CDR3 protein. The sample holds under 400,000 distinct CDR3 sequences, less than 15% seen once.

This sequence joins TRBV20-1 and TRBJ2-7; D is possibly TRBD2 (5 bases). The specimen sequenced was blood. The TCR sequence derives from a woman aged 18-35 years with Graves' hyperthyroidism. DNA of the CDR3: TGCAGTGCTAGACCTTCTCCCCAGCGGAGGACCTACGAGCAGTACTTC. This sequence encodes CSARPSPQRRTYEQYF.